The 8 T cell receptor beta chains presented below share a single source sample, sequenced in a study of spatial heterogeneity in lung cancer. Time point reported: sample taken at primary tumor resection. TCRs were sequenced from unsorted whole RNA of tumor, nontumor lung or PBMC. TCRdb re-analysed the 5' RACE reads in MiXCR, keeping a single row per CDR3 protein. This sample has roughly 10,000 distinct CDR3 sequences, with roughly 6.2% found just once. The sequencing used PBMCs, collected at surgery. These TCRs come from a male donor with early-stage non-small cell lung cancer.

At least ten counts were recorded for this clonotype. The library was prepared for alpha chains; this beta chain is a stray read, so its frequency means little. The chain uses TRBV7-6 and TRBJ2-3; D is undetermined. V was shortened by 3 bases and J by 6 bases, with 13 bases between the two germline ends. The CDR3 contains 14 residues. Germline V CDR1 and CDR2: SGHVS, FNYEAQ. This CDR3 reads CASSFSLVADTQYF. CDR3 coding DNA: TGTGCCAGCAGCTTCTCCCTAGTTGCGGATACGCAGTATTTT. The full variable domain, rest sourced from reference TRBV7-6 and TRBJ2-3, is GAGVSQSPRYKVTKRGQDVALRCDPISGHVSLYWYRQALGQGPEFLTYFNYEAQQDKSGLPNDRFSAERPEGSISTLTIQRTEQRDSAMYRCASSFSLVADTQYFGPGTRLTVL.

Regarding this clonotype: With the library built for alpha chains, this beta chain is off target and its frequency is not meaningful. V is TRBV7-2 and J is TRBJ1-1; D is ambiguous. Trimming took 0 bases from V and 0 from J, leaving 5 bases between them. The CDR3 contains 14 residues. CDR1 and CDR2 from the germline V gene are SGHTA and FQGNSA. The CDR3 DNA reads as TGTGCCAGCAGCTTAGCGTCAGTGAACACTGAAGCTTTCTTT. Translation gives CASSLASVNTEAFF.

A remark on this clonotype: This beta chain is off target for a library built for alpha chains, so its abundance means little. The rearrangement links TRBV3-1 to TRBJ2-4, with a possible D match to TRBD1 (6 bases). Germline loops: CDR1 LGHDT, CDR2 YNNKEL (reference sequence). Trimming took 4 bases from V and 3 from J, leaving 13 bases between them. This CDR3 spans 15 amino acids. CDR3 nucleotide sequence: TGTGCCAGCAGCCCCGGACAGTCAGGCAAAAACATTCAGTACTTC. Residues: CASSPGQSGKNIQYF.

There are many counts of this clonotype. This beta chain is a stray read from a library made for alpha chains; its abundance is not meaningful. This chain's CDR3 is CASSYSRSGRVAYNEQFF. CDR3 DNA sequence: TGTGCCAGCAGTTACTCGAGATCCGGCAGGGTCGCCTACAATGAGCAGTTCTTC. The chain is built from TRBV6-5 and TRBJ2-1; D is possibly TRBD1 (5 bases). Germline V gene data show CDR1 as MNHEY and CDR2 as SVGAGI. The CDR3 extends over 18 amino acids. Trimming took 0 bases from V and 2 from J, leaving 17 bases between them.

Judged by abundance, this clonotype is medium-sized. The size of this beta chain means little, since it is a stray read in a library made for alpha chains. The chain joins TRBV6-2 or TRBV6-3 to TRBJ2-3; TRBD2 agrees at 7 bases. This CDR3 is 14 amino acids long. Losses at the gene ends were 7 bases for V and 2 bases for J; bases not matched to a gene: 6. The germline CDR1 and CDR2 sequences are MNHEY and SVGEGT. The CDR3 sequence is CASKAGLHTDTQYF. CDR3 sequence (DNA): TGTGCCAGCAAGGCGGGACTACACACAGATACGCAGTATTTT.

In the case of this clonotype: Little can be read into the size of this beta chain, an off-target read in a library designed for alpha chains. The gene calls are TRBV3-1 and TRBJ2-7; 8 positions match TRBD1. Germline trimming cut 4 bases from V and 3 bases from J; bases unmatched to any gene: 5. The CDR3 is 14 residues long. CDR1 and CDR2 from the germline V gene are LGHDT and YNNKEL (reference sequence). This CDR3 is CASSLPGQVYEQYF. CDR3 nucleotide sequence: TGTGCCAGCAGCCTACCGGGACAGGTCTACGAGCAGTACTTC.

With respect to this clonotype: This beta chain was picked up by a library intended for alpha chains and is off target, so its count carries little meaning. V is TRBV6-5 and J is TRBJ1-2; 9 bases fit TRBD1. The V and J ends lost 0 bases and 4 bases, in that order; junction bases with no gene match: 3. The length of the CDR3 is 15 residues. Germline V lookup: CDR1 MNHEY, CDR2 SVGAGI. The CDR3 sequence is CASSYSTGGSYGYTF. In nucleotides, the CDR3 is TGTGCCAGCAGTTACTCGACAGGGGGTTCCTATGGCTACACCTTC.

This clonotype was found many times. This beta chain represents an off-target read in a library built for alpha chains; its size is of limited meaning. This chain connects TRBV2 to TRBJ2-6, with 10 bases identical to TRBD1. Germline CDR1 SNHLY, CDR2 FYNNEI. Losses at the gene ends were 7 bases for V and 3 bases for J; bases not matched to a gene: 6. This CDR3 region has 16 residues. This CDR3 is CASKDRGFSGANVLTF. The CDR3 bases are TGTGCCAGCAAGGACAGGGGGTTTAGTGGGGCCAACGTCCTGACTTTC. The full variable domain, its missing parts supplied by reference TRBV2 and TRBJ2-6, is EPEVTQTPSHQVTQMGQEVILRCVPISNHLYFYWYRQILGQKVEFLVSFYNNEISEKSEIFDDQFSVERPDGSNFTLKIRSTKLEDSAMYFCASKDRGFSGANVLTFGAGSRLTVL.